Presented here are 22 T cell receptor beta chains from one specimen sequenced in a study of blood T cell repertoires in COVID-19. Sequencing was performed with immunoSEQ multiplex PCR; in TCRdb, only in-frame clones are kept and a portion is missing. This sample has roughly 60,000 clones, with more than 80% found just once. The sample comprised peripheral blood. These receptor sequences come from a man aged 80 or over with acute or convalescent COVID-19.

Points on this clone: Distinct nucleotide sequences in the sample also encode this CDR3. The J gene is TRBJ1-2, the V gene TRBV29-1; perhaps TRBD1 as D (6 bases). The germline V gene encodes CDR1 SQVTM and CDR2 ANQGSEA. Trimming shortened V by 0 bases and J by 4 bases, and 12 bases separated the two germline ends. This CDR3 contains 14 residues. The CDR3: CSVEEGGGGYGYTF. The CDR3 region has the DNA TGCAGCGTTGAAGAAGGAGGGGGGGGCTATGGCTACACCTTC.

V gene TRBV5-1 combines with J gene TRBJ2-3, with 8 bases that match TRBD1. The CDR3 is 18 residues long. Germline-derived CDR1 and CDR2 are SGHRS and YFSETQ. The J segment lost 7 bases and the V segment lost 2 bases, leaving 18 bases of the junction unmatched. The CDR3 loop is CASSFSDEGQERTYTQYF. The CDR3 DNA reads TGCGCCAGCAGCTTTTCCGACGAGGGACAGGAGAGGACATATACGCAGTATTTT.

This clone was seen a single time. The chain joins TRBV4-1 to TRBJ2-3; maybe TRBD2 (6 bases). With 3 bases removed from V and 4 bases from J, the gap between germline ends came to 11 bases. This CDR3 is built from 14 residues. Germline CDR1 is MGHRA and CDR2 is YSYEKL. CDR3: CASSQEGRPDTQYF. The CDR3 DNA reads TGCGCCAGCAGCCAGGAGGGTAGGCCAGATACGCAGTATTTT.

This chain uses TRBV2 with TRBJ2-7; 8 bases map to TRBD1. The junction had 1 base not matched to a gene; V was cut back by 7 bases and J by 5 bases. The CDR3 runs to 11 residues. Germline lookup yields CDR1 SNHLY and CDR2 FYNNEI. The CDR3 is CASTGGDEQYF. CDR3 nucleotides: TGTGCCAGCACAGGGGGCGACGAGCAGTACTTC.

This chain links TRBV2 with TRBJ2-7; unclear D gene. V was clipped by 10 bases and J by 0 bases, with 13 bases between them. The CDR3 length is 13 residues. CDR1 is SNHLY and CDR2 is FYNNEI in the germline V gene. The chain's CDR3 is CATTASSSYEQYF. In DNA form, the CDR3 reads TGTGCCACCACAGCCTCAAGCTCCTACGAGCAGTACTTC.

This chain joins TRBV7-6 and TRBJ1-3; 7 nucleotides agree with TRBD1. Germline CDR1 is SGHVS and CDR2 is FNYEAQ. The CDR3 extends over 16 amino acids. Trimming removed 4 bases from V and 8 bases from J; junction bases left unmatched: 14. The chain's CDR3 is CASSYTTGQSIDTIYF. The CDR3 nucleotides are TGTGCCAGCAGCTACACTACGGGACAGTCTATAGACACCATATATTTT.

This chain connects TRBV29-1 to TRBJ2-1; TRBD2 might be the D (6 bases). CDR1 and CDR2 from the germline V gene are SQVTM and ANQGSEA. CDR3 size: 12 residues. V lost 7 bases and J 7 bases, leaving 14 bases between the germline ends. In DNA form, the CDR3 reads TGCAGCGCGCGGGTCGCGGGGAATGAGCAGTTCTTC. It translates to CSARVAGNEQFF.

The J gene is TRBJ1-6, the V gene TRBV28, with unresolved D. V was shortened by 2 bases and J by 6 bases, with 8 bases between the two germline ends. Germline CDR1 is MDHEN and CDR2 is SYDVKM. The CDR3 runs to 14 residues. CDR3 coding DNA: TGTGCCAGCAGTTTAGAGGGAGGTAATTCACCCCTCCACTTT. Translation: CASSLEGGNSPLHF. The variable domain in full, with the rest retrieved from reference TRBV28 and TRBJ1-6, is DVKVTQSSRYLVKRTGEKVFLECVQDMDHENMFWYRQDPGLGLRLIYFSYDVKMKEKGDIPEGYSVSREKKERFSLILESASTNQTSMYLCASSLEGGNSPLHFGNGTRLTVT.

J is TRBJ1-3 and V is TRBV10-3; D is possibly TRBD1 (6 bases). V was shortened by 6 bases and J by 0 bases, with 12 bases between the two germline ends. The CDR3 totals 15 residues. Germline V gives CDR1 ENHRY, CDR2 SYGVKD. This CDR3 is CAIRDRDNSGNTIYF. CDR3 coding DNA: TGTGCCATCAGGGACCGGGACAACTCTGGAAACACCATATATTTT.

The genes are TRBV3-1 (or the pseudogene TRBV3-2) and TRBJ2-1; 7 bases are shared with TRBD1. The CDR3 extends over 13 amino acids. The ends lost 5 bases at V and 9 bases at J; junction bases unmatched: 7. Germline V lookup: CDR1 LGHDT, CDR2 YNNKEL (reference sequence). The CDR3 reads CASSKTGASEQFF. The CDR3 nucleotides read TGTGCCAGCAGCAAAACAGGGGCCTCTGAGCAGTTCTTC.

The chain links TRBV27 to TRBJ1-2; D possibly corresponds to TRBD1 (6 bases). This CDR3 is built from 14 residues. From germline, CDR1 is MNHEY and CDR2 SMNVEV (reference sequence). V lost 5 bases and J lost 3, with 13 bases in between. The chain's CDR3 is CASSLQGTDYGYTF. CDR3 nucleotides: TGTGCCAGCAGTCTACAGGGTACGGACTATGGCTACACCTTC.

The chain links TRBV11-2 to TRBJ1-6; tentative D call: TRBD1 (5 bases). The CDR3 contains 15 residues. V lost 2 bases, J lost 6 bases, and 11 bases lay in between. Germline V gene lookup returns CDR1 SGHAT and CDR2 FQNNGV. CDR3 loop: CASSLSGQGNSPLHF. The CDR3 bases are TGTGCCAGCAGCTTATCAGGGCAGGGTAATTCACCCCTCCACTTT.

V usage is TRBV12-3 or TRBV12-4 and J usage is TRBJ1-2; 11 nucleotides agree with TRBD1. The CDR3 spans 13 residues. The V and J ends lost 7 bases and 7 bases, in that order; junction bases with no gene match: 5. CDR3 nucleotides: TGTGCCAGCACCCTGGACAGGGGGCTTGGCTACACCTTC. Its translation is CASTLDRGLGYTF.

The chain carries TRBV30 and TRBJ2-7, with D possibly being TRBD2 (5 bases). Germline V gene lookup returns CDR1 GTSNPN and CDR2 SVGIG (reference sequence). V gave up 2 bases and J gave up 4 bases, with 12 bases separating them. The CDR3 runs 13 residues. The CDR3 sequence: CAWSLGDLYEQYF. Written as DNA, the CDR3 is TGTGCCTGGAGTCTCGGGGATTTATACGAGCAGTACTTC.

This clone was observed a single time. This chain uses TRBV5-1 with TRBJ2-7; TRBD2 aligns across 9 bases. The CDR3 loop spans 16 amino acids. With V trimmed by 4 bases and J by 0 bases, 8 bases remained unmatched. Germline V gene lookup returns CDR1 SGHRS and CDR2 YFSETQ. The CDR3 here is CASSVGSGGLSYEQYF. The CDR3 DNA sequence: TGCGCCAGCAGCGTCGGTAGCGGGGGCCTCTCCTACGAGCAGTACTTC.

The chain couples TRBV30 to TRBJ1-2, with D perhaps TRBD1 (6 bases). The CDR3 contains 14 residues. V lost 4 bases and J 8 bases, leaving 20 bases between the germline ends. The V gene's germline CDR1 is GTSNPN and CDR2 SVGIG (reference sequence). CDR3 loop: CAWTPGTPNTGYTF. The CDR3 DNA reads TGTGCCTGGACCCCCGGGACACCCAATACGGGCTACACCTTC.

V is TRBV2 and J is TRBJ2-7, with TRBD1 identical over 8 bases. The CDR3 is 15 amino acids. Unmatched junction bases numbered 9, after V lost 6 bases and J lost 2 bases. The germline CDR1 and CDR2 sequences are SNHLY and FYNNEI. DNA of the CDR3: TGTGCCAGCAGGGCCACCGGGACAGGAGCCTACGAGCAGTACTTC. Protein sequence: CASRATGTGAYEQYF.

Concerning this clone: At one end the junction does not follow the germline gene, possibly because of a read error. The J gene is TRBJ2-2, the V gene TRBV7-7; 7 bases line up with TRBD1. The germline gives CDR1 SSHAT, CDR2 FNYEAQ (reference sequence). This CDR3 contains 16 residues. The CDR3 coding sequence is TGTGCTAGCAGCAGAACCGGGACAGTGAACACCGGGGAGCTGTTTTTT. It is translated as CASSRTGTVNTGELFF. Filled out from reference TRBV7-7 and TRBJ2-2, the complete variable domain reads GAGVSQSPRYKVTKRGQDVTLRCDPISSHATLYWYQQALGQGPEFLTYFNYEAQPDKSGLPSDRFSAERPEGSISTLTIQRTEQRDSAMYRCASSRTGTVNTGELFFGEGSRLTVL.

This chain joins TRBV2 and TRBJ1-5, with D possibly TRBD1 on 6 matching bases. The length of the CDR3 is 14 residues. Germline V gene sequence: CDR1 SNHLY, CDR2 FYNNEI. V gave up 4 bases and J gave up 9 bases, with 16 bases separating them. The CDR3 here is CASSGQAGGRPQHF. As DNA, the CDR3 is TGTGCCAGCAGTGGACAGGCCGGAGGTCGGCCCCAGCATTTT.

V is TRBV4-2 and J is TRBJ2-7; the match to TRBD1 covers 11 bases. The CDR3 extends over 16 amino acids. Germline loops: CDR1 LGHNA, CDR2 YNFKEQ. Trimming at V came to 0 bases and at J to 6 bases, leaving 7 bases not matched to a gene. The CDR3 sequence: CASSQEIGTGGREQYF. The CDR3 DNA is TGTGCCAGCAGCCAAGAGATTGGGACAGGGGGTCGCGAGCAGTACTTC.

This chain uses TRBV6-5 with TRBJ2-1, with 10 bases identical to TRBD2. The CDR3 has 14 amino acids. Per the germline V gene, CDR1 is MNHEY and CDR2 is SVGAGI. Trimming cost V 2 bases and J 13 bases; bases outside gene matches: 8. CDR3 nucleotides: TGTGCCAGCAGTTACCGTTTAGCGGGGGGACATCAGTTCTTC. Its protein is CASSYRLAGGHQFF.

The rearrangement joins TRBV5-1 to TRBJ1-1; the match to TRBD1 covers 8 bases. The CDR3 is 16 amino acids. Germline V gene lookup returns CDR1 SGHRS and CDR2 YFSETQ. The V gene end was trimmed by 1 base and the J gene end by 0 bases; junction bases not matched to a gene: 5. In DNA form, the CDR3 reads TGCGCCAGCAGCTTGAGGACAGGGAACTTGAACACTGAAGCTTTCTTT. As protein: CASSLRTGNLNTEAFF. Based on the CDR3 plus reference TRBV5-1 and TRBJ1-1, the full variable domain is KAGVTQTPRYLIKTRGQQVTLSCSPISGHRSVSWYQQTPGQGLQFLFEYFSETQRNKGNFPGRFSGRQFSNSRSEMNVSTLELGDSALYLCASSLRTGNLNTEAFFGQGTRLTVV.